One and the same sample provided the 27 T cell receptor beta chains below, sequenced in a study of blood T cell repertoires in COVID-19 (dated by TCRdb to 2018 to 2021). Libraries were prepared through the immunoSEQ multiplex PCR assay. TCRdb carries this immuneACCESS record with in-frame sequences only. Its versions omit some clonotypes, under half of them owing to an unresolved V gene in the studies checked, with the rest unexplained. In all, the sample holds roughly 160,000 clones, and approximately 81% of those were seen once. Of the sample, around 5.4% is held by the ten largest clones. The sample comprised peripheral blood. Every receptor here comes from a woman in her forties or fifties with COVID-19, enrolled during active disease.

The chain carries TRBV30 and TRBJ2-7; D remains ambiguous. The CDR3 is 13 residues long. Deletions cut 2 bases from V and 4 bases from J, with 12 bases between. Per germline, CDR1 GTSNPN and CDR2 SVGIG (reference sequence). CDR3 nucleotide sequence: TGTGCCTGGAGTTTCCGGGTGTCATACGAGCAGTACTTC. Its protein is CAWSFRVSYEQYF. Full variable domain (remainder filled in from reference TRBV30 and TRBJ2-7): SQTIHQWPATLVQPVGSPLSLECTVEGTSNPNLYWYRQAAGRGLQLLFYSVGIGQISSEVPQNLSASRPQDRQFILSSKKLLLSDSGFYLCAWSFRVSYEQYFGPGTRLTVT.

This sequence joins TRBV6-2 or TRBV6-3 and TRBJ2-1, with 11 positions matching TRBD2. The CDR3 extends over 20 amino acids. From germline, CDR1 is MNHEY and CDR2 SVGEGT. The J segment lost 0 bases and the V segment lost 0 bases, leaving 10 bases of the junction unmatched. The chain's CDR3 is CASSYSSSGGYRSSYNEQFF. CDR3 DNA sequence: TGTGCCAGCAGTTACTCGTCTAGCGGGGGGTATAGGAGCTCCTACAATGAGCAGTTCTTC.

The rearrangement uses TRBV6-5 and TRBJ1-2; 8 nucleotides agree with TRBD1. From germline, CDR1 is MNHEY and CDR2 SVGAGI. The ends lost 10 bases at V and 2 bases at J; junction bases unmatched: 3. This CDR3 is 12 amino acids long. The CDR3 region is CANGQGNYGYTF. The CDR3 region has the DNA TGTGCCAACGGACAGGGCAACTATGGCTACACCTTC.

The chain carries TRBV15 and TRBJ1-6; 7 nucleotides match TRBD1. Germline V gives CDR1 LNHNV, CDR2 YYDKDF (reference sequence). Trimming removed 0 bases from V and 10 bases from J; junction bases left unmatched: 9. CDR3 length equals 16 residues. In DNA form, the CDR3 reads TGTGCCACCAGCAGAGAGGGTAGGGGGCGCCTCTCACCCCTCCACTTT. Its protein product is CATSREGRGRLSPLHF.

The chain links TRBV18 to TRBJ1-6; a weak D match, TRBD1 (5 bases). This CDR3 spans 14 amino acids. CDR1 KGHSH and CDR2 LQKENI come from the germline V gene. Trimming left V 2 bases short and J 5 bases short, with 7 bases between. CDR3 DNA sequence: TGTGCCAGCTCACCAGGGGCTAATAATTCACCCCTCCACTTT. This encodes CASSPGANNSPLHF.

The chain couples TRBV10-3 to TRBJ1-2; the D gene is possibly TRBD1 (5 bases). CDR1 ENHRY and CDR2 SYGVKD come from the germline V gene. CDR3 length equals 11 residues. V lost 6 bases and J 7 bases, leaving 9 bases between the germline ends. The CDR3 loop reads CAISLGGGYTF. For the CDR3, the DNA is TGTGCCATCAGCCTGGGGGGTGGCTACACCTTC.

The CDR3 bases are TGTGCCAGCAGTTTCCCGGGACAGGGGTCCTATGGCTACACCTTC. The encoded protein is CASSFPGQGSYGYTF. The gene calls are TRBV28 and TRBJ1-2, with 10 bases that match TRBD1. The ends lost 3 bases at V and 4 bases at J; junction bases unmatched: 5. Germline V gene data show CDR1 as MDHEN and CDR2 as SYDVKM. The CDR3 runs to 15 residues.

As DNA, the CDR3 is TGTGCCAGCAGTCCAGGGGGAGCTTCCTACGAGCAGTACTTC. This translates into CASSPGGASYEQYF. The chain has TRBV6-5 and TRBJ2-7; 7 bases are shared with TRBD1. The germline gives CDR1 MNHEY, CDR2 SVGAGI. This CDR3 region has 14 residues. V was clipped by 5 bases and J by 1 base; unmatched bases: 5.

The chain is built from TRBV2 and TRBJ1-2; a possible D gene is TRBD1 (5 bases). The CDR3 sequence is 14 residues long. Per germline, CDR1 SNHLY and CDR2 FYNNEI. Between the trimmed V and J ends, which lost 6 bases and 5 bases, there was a span of 16 bases. The CDR3 reads CASRTGEAVYGYTF. CDR3 nucleotides: TGTGCCAGCAGGACGGGGGAAGCAGTGTATGGCTACACCTTC.

Here the CDR3 reads CASSLGPPTGPGNTIYF. In DNA form, the CDR3 reads TGTGCCAGCAGTTTAGGCCCCCCGACAGGGCCTGGAAACACCATATATTTT. The chain is built from TRBV28 and TRBJ1-3, with TRBD1 matching 7 bases. J was trimmed by 2 bases and V by 2 bases; bases with no gene match: 9. Germline CDR1 is MDHEN and CDR2 is SYDVKM. The length of the CDR3 is 17 residues.

In its sample, this clone was seen once. The gene calls are TRBV27 and TRBJ2-5; 8 bases align to TRBD2. The V segment lost 2 bases and the J segment 2 bases; nucleotides outside the gene matches: 7. Germline CDR1 MNHEY, CDR2 SMNVEV (reference sequence). The CDR3 contains 16 residues. The CDR3 here is CASSLLGGGHQETQYF. The CDR3 nucleotides read TGTGCCAGCAGTTTACTCGGGGGGGGGCATCAAGAGACCCAGTACTTC.

The genes are TRBV7-2 and TRBJ2-7; 7 bases are shared with TRBD1. The V and J ends lost 6 bases and 3 bases, in that order; junction bases with no gene match: 5. Germline lookup yields CDR1 SGHTA and CDR2 FQGNSA. There are 13 residues in the CDR3. The CDR3: CASRSGTDYEQYF. As DNA, the CDR3 is TGTGCCAGCAGATCCGGGACAGACTACGAGCAGTACTTC. The whole variable domain, remainder taken from reference TRBV7-2 and TRBJ2-7, is GAGVSQSPSNKVTEKGKDVELRCDPISGHTALYWYRQSLGQGLEFLIYFQGNSAPDKSGLPSDRFSAERTGGSVSTLTIQRTQQEDSAVYLCASRSGTDYEQYFGPGTRLTVT.

V usage is TRBV6-5 and J usage is TRBJ2-7; D possibly corresponds to TRBD2 (7 bases). CDR1 and CDR2 (germline): MNHEY, SVGAGI. The CDR3 spans 15 residues. Trimming pared 0 bases from V and 2 bases from J, leaving 11 bases between. In DNA form, the CDR3 reads TGTGCCAGCAGTTACTCGCTAGGGGGGGCCTACGAGCAGTACTTC. Residues: CASSYSLGGAYEQYF.

The chain combines TRBV6-4 with TRBJ2-1, with 11 bases lining up with TRBD2. The V and J ends lost 6 bases and 1 base, in that order; junction bases with no gene match: 5. This CDR3 region has 16 residues. Germline V gives CDR1 MRHNA, CDR2 SNTAGT. The CDR3 region has the DNA TGTGCCAGCAGAGATAGCGGGGGGGCTTCCTACAATGAGCAGTTCTTC. This translates into CASRDSGGASYNEQFF.

The chain links TRBV28 to TRBJ1-4, with D unclear. Trimming shortened V by 5 bases and J by 5 bases, and 12 bases separated the two germline ends. This CDR3 spans 14 amino acids. The germline V gene has CDR1 MDHEN and CDR2 SYDVKM. The CDR3 DNA reads as TGTGCCAGCAGTCCAACTTTAAGCAATGAAAAACTGTTTTTT. Translated: CASSPTLSNEKLFF.

V usage is TRBV3-1 (or the pseudogene TRBV3-2) and J usage is TRBJ2-6, with 7 bases that match TRBD1. J lost 4 bases, V lost 5 bases, and 5 bases had no gene match. The CDR3 extends over 15 amino acids. Germline assignment: CDR1 LGHDT and CDR2 YNNKEL (reference sequence). CDR3 residues: CASSEGAMGANVLTF. CDR3 nucleotides: TGTGCCAGCAGCGAGGGGGCGATGGGGGCCAACGTCCTGACTTTC.

The V and J genes are TRBV11-3 and TRBJ1-1, with D unclear. The CDR3 spans 17 residues. Germline V gene data show CDR1 as SGHNT and CDR2 as YENEEA. Trimming took off 0 bases at V and 4 bases at J, with 18 bases between the two ends. Written as DNA, the CDR3 is TGTGCCAGCAGCTTAGACGGCCGACCCCCCTCGGGCACTGAAGCTTTCTTT. Protein sequence: CASSLDGRPPSGTEAFF.

The chain is built from TRBV5-5 and TRBJ1-1; a possible D gene is TRBD1 (5 bases). Germline V gene data show CDR1 as SGHKS and CDR2 as YYEKEE (reference sequence). The CDR3 runs 14 residues. V lost 2 bases to trimming and J lost 0 bases, with 8 bases between them. DNA for the CDR3: TGTGCCAGCAGCTTTGGACAATTGAACACTGAAGCTTTCTTT. Translating gives CASSFGQLNTEAFF.

This clone has a handful of counts. The chain recombines TRBV4-2 with TRBJ2-1, with TRBD2 matching over 7 bases. V shed 4 bases and J 3 bases; nucleotides not matched to a gene: 9. There are 16 residues in the CDR3. CDR1 LGHNA and CDR2 YNFKEQ come from the germline V gene. As DNA, the CDR3 is TGTGCCAGCAGCCCTAACCCTAGCGGAAGCTACAATGAGCAGTTCTTC. Residues: CASSPNPSGSYNEQFF.

V usage is TRBV10-2 and J usage is TRBJ2-7; D remains ambiguous. Germline loops: CDR1 WSHSY, CDR2 SAAADI. This CDR3 contains 12 residues. The V gene lost 8 bases and the J gene lost 7 bases, with 15 bases spanning the gap. The DNA for the CDR3 is TGCGCCAGCGAAGATTCCGTCGGGGAGCAGTACTTC. This sequence encodes CASEDSVGEQYF.

This chain links TRBV3-1 (or the pseudogene TRBV3-2) with TRBJ2-3, with TRBD2 matching over 9 bases. From germline, CDR1 is LGHDT and CDR2 YNNKEL (reference sequence). The CDR3 runs 17 residues. The V segment lost 3 bases and the J segment 3 bases; nucleotides outside the gene matches: 10. CDR3 residues: CASSHPLAGLDTDTQYF. CDR3 nucleotides: TGTGCCAGCAGCCACCCTCTAGCGGGATTGGATACAGATACGCAGTATTTT.

The gene calls are TRBV28 and TRBJ1-1; D might be TRBD1 (5 bases). Trimming pared 3 bases from V and 5 bases from J, leaving 13 bases between. CDR3 size: 14 residues. Germline V gene sequence: CDR1 MDHEN, CDR2 SYDVKM. CDR3 nucleotide sequence: TGTGCCAGCAGTTTTCGATTCGGGGGGACTGAAGCTTTCTTT. Translation gives CASSFRFGGTEAFF. The complete variable domain, with remaining parts taken from reference TRBV28 and TRBJ1-1, reads DVKVTQSSRYLVKRTGEKVFLECVQDMDHENMFWYRQDPGLGLRLIYFSYDVKMKEKGDIPEGYSVSREKKERFSLILESASTNQTSMYLCASSFRFGGTEAFFGQGTRLTVV.

The J gene is TRBJ1-1, the V gene TRBV3-1 (or the pseudogene TRBV3-2); D might be TRBD1 (6 bases). This CDR3 comprises 13 residues. The ends were cut back, 3 bases at V and 4 bases at J, with 9 bases in the middle. In germline, CDR1 is LGHDT, CDR2 YNNKEL (reference sequence). CDR3: CASSQRGGTEAFF. The CDR3 DNA follows: TGTGCCAGCAGCCAGAGAGGGGGCACTGAAGCTTTCTTT.

The chain couples TRBV10-1 to TRBJ1-1; weak D call: TRBD1 (5 bases). The CDR3 runs 13 residues. Trimming took off 3 bases at V and 1 base at J, with 6 bases between the two ends. Germline lookup yields CDR1 WNHNN and CDR2 SYGVQD (reference sequence). The CDR3: CASSEQANTEAFF. CDR3 nucleotides: TGCGCCAGCAGTGAACAGGCGAACACTGAAGCTTTCTTT.

This sequence joins TRBV6-5 and TRBJ2-7; 7 nucleotides match TRBD1. The CDR3 runs to 13 residues. Germline V gene sequence: CDR1 MNHEY, CDR2 SVGAGI. V lost 6 bases and J lost 3; bases outside the gene matches: 5. CDR3 DNA: TGTGCCAGCAGCCGACAGGGAAACTACGAGCAGTACTTC. It is translated as CASSRQGNYEQYF.

V is TRBV11-3 and J is TRBJ1-6, with D hard to call. Trimming stripped 5 bases from V and 2 bases from J, with 13 bases between. The germline V gene has CDR1 SGHNT and CDR2 YENEEA. CDR3 size: 16 residues. The CDR3 DNA is TGTGCCAGCAGCGAGGCAGAAGCCCCCTATAATTCACCCCTCCACTTT. Its protein product is CASSEAEAPYNSPLHF.

This clone was recorded once. The chain has TRBV5-4 and TRBJ2-6; TRBD1 aligns across 11 bases. Looked up from germline, CDR1 is SGHNT and CDR2 is YYREEE (reference sequence). V lost 3 bases, J lost 0 bases, and 5 bases stayed unmatched. This CDR3 region has 18 residues. The CDR3 DNA reads as TGTGCCAGCAGCTGGGACAGGGGGACGAGCTCTGGGGCCAACGTCCTGACTTTC. As protein: CASSWDRGTSSGANVLTF.